This section outlines one T cell receptor beta chain sequence together with its context. The antigen remains unidentified. The entry originates in a study of radiation and T cells in renal cell carcinoma. Study-wide results and limits: Top 100 clonotypes averaged about 50% in irradiated versus about 40% in nephrectomy-only tumors. Sampling covered only about 1 g of each tumor. Top tumor clonotypes rose in blood 2 weeks post-radiation, then contracted.

The treatment was: 15 Gy SBRT to primary tumor, nephrectomy 4 weeks later. Produced via immunoSEQ multiplex PCR; TCRdb's table is partial and in-frame only. The sample contains 10,000 to 15,000 clones, around a third of which appear only once. This CDR3 has 14 amino acids. The germline gives CDR1 GTSNPN, CDR2 SVGIG (reference sequence). Trimming took 2 bases from V and 1 from J; bases not matched to a gene: 4. This sequence was found in a man in his sixties with renal cell carcinoma. This sequence joins TRBV30 and TRBJ1-2; TRBD1 aligns across 7 bases. Sequenced material: tumor tissue, taken from a patient whose treatment included radiotherapy and nephrectomy. CDR3 nucleotide sequence: TGTGCCTGGAGTATTCAGGGGGTTAACTATGGCTACACCTTC. Encoded protein: CAWSIQGVNYGYTF.